These 20 T cell receptor beta chains were all obtained from the same sample, sequenced in a study of vaccination and CD4 T cells after COVID-19. For these TCRs, the target antigens are not known. Once obtained from cultured CD4+ T cells, the DNA was sequenced using the Oncomine TCR Beta short-read assay. TCRdb processed the PCR reads anew with MiXCR; each CDR3 protein has one entry. In the table there are some 25,000 distinct CDR3 sequences, about 60% of which are singletons. The treatment denotes: approximately 9-day PBMC culture with coronavirus spike peptide pools or control peptides (ViraFEST assay). This material consisted of CD4+ T cells from blood, cultured in vitro, taken after SARS-CoV-2 vaccination. All receptors come from a human donor who received a COVID-19 vaccine.

This chain links TRBV12-3 or TRBV12-4 with TRBJ2-3; tentative D call: TRBD1 (5 bases). V lost 6 bases and J 4 bases, leaving 17 bases between the germline ends. The CDR3 covers 15 residues. The CDR3 loop reads CASSSTPRGADTQYF. The CDR3 region has the DNA TGTGCCAGCAGCTCGACACCTAGGGGTGCAGATACGCAGTATTTT.

This clonotype came up a few times. V gene TRBV6-1 combines with J gene TRBJ1-4; TRBD1 aligns across 10 bases. Trimming removed 6 bases from V and 7 bases from J; junction bases left unmatched: 5. This CDR3 has 14 residues. Germline CDR1 and CDR2: MNHNS and SASEGT. CDR3 in DNA: TGTGCCAGCAGCGGGGACAGGGGCGGTGAAAAACTGTTTTTT. Translation: CASSGDRGGEKLFF.

This chain connects TRBV20-1 to TRBJ1-3; D not resolved. The CDR3 is 16 amino acids. Germline CDR1 and CDR2: DFQATT and SNEGSKA (reference sequence). Trimming stripped 4 bases from V and 0 bases from J, with 16 bases between. CDR3 residues: CSATSAGDASGNTIYF. The CDR3 DNA is TGCAGTGCTACATCAGCAGGAGACGCCTCTGGAAACACCATATATTTT.

This chain links TRBV15 with TRBJ1-5, with unresolved D. Germline lookup yields CDR1 LNHNV and CDR2 YYDKDF (reference sequence). The germline V and J ends were trimmed by 4 bases and 2 bases, with 21 bases remaining between them. This CDR3 is 18 amino acids long. The CDR3 region is CATSNPPGPQGRNQPQHF. CDR3 in DNA: TGTGCCACCAGCAATCCTCCCGGGCCCCAAGGCCGCAATCAGCCCCAGCATTTT.

The chain combines TRBV6-1 with TRBJ2-5; TRBD2 might be the D (6 bases). This CDR3 comprises 13 residues. CDR1 MNHNS and CDR2 SASEGT come from the germline V gene. V was shortened by 7 bases and J by 3 bases, with 12 bases between the two germline ends. CDR3 sequence: CASTDWGEETQYF. The CDR3 region has the DNA TGTGCCAGCACTGACTGGGGGGAAGAGACCCAGTACTTC.

This clonotype has just a few counts. The V call is TRBV20-1, the J call TRBJ2-3, with D perhaps matching TRBD1 or TRBD2 (5 bases each). The CDR3 is made up of 14 amino acids. The ends were cut back, 5 bases at V and 4 bases at J, with 16 bases in the middle. Germline V gene data show CDR1 as DFQATT and CDR2 as SNEGSKA (reference sequence). DNA for the CDR3: TGCAGTGCTCCGCTACAGAGGGGCGCAGATACGCAGTATTTT. Translated: CSAPLQRGADTQYF.

J is TRBJ1-3 and V is TRBV6-1; no firm D call. Looked up from germline, CDR1 is MNHNS and CDR2 is SASEGT. CDR3 length: 15 amino acids. Between the trimmed V and J ends, which lost 8 bases and 0 bases, there was a span of 14 bases. The CDR3 sequence: CASSNALSSGNTIYF. For the CDR3, the DNA is TGTGCCAGCTCCAACGCATTGAGCTCTGGAAACACCATATATTTT.

This chain connects TRBV12-5 to TRBJ2-7; TRBD1 aligns across 7 bases. From germline, CDR1 is LGHNT and CDR2 FRNRAP. V gave up 4 bases and J gave up 7 bases; unmatched junction bases: 7. CDR3 length equals 13 residues. The CDR3 DNA reads as TGTGCTAGTGGTTCGCGCCAGGGGGATGAGCAGTACTTC. Translation gives CASGSRQGDEQYF.

This clonotype has more than one count but fewer than ten. The chain uses TRBV20-1 and TRBJ2-5; 11 positions agree with TRBD2. The CDR3 spans 15 residues. Germline V gene sequence: CDR1 DFQATT, CDR2 SNEGSKA (reference sequence). V gave up 6 bases and J gave up 1 base; unmatched junction bases: 7. The CDR3 sequence is CSAPASGGFQETQYF. The CDR3 bases are TGCAGTGCACCTGCTAGCGGGGGGTTCCAAGAGACCCAGTACTTC.

The chain recombines TRBV2 with TRBJ2-3; TRBD1 agrees at 7 bases. The germline CDR1 and CDR2 sequences are SNHLY and FYNNEI. The CDR3 has 13 residues. The ends lost 6 bases at V and 5 bases at J; junction bases unmatched: 5. The CDR3 DNA reads as TGTGCCAGCAGCCTGACAGGGAAAGATACGCAGTATTTT. Translated: CASSLTGKDTQYF.

This chain links TRBV7-9 with TRBJ1-4; D might be TRBD1 (5 bases). Trimming stripped 2 bases from V and 2 bases from J, with 9 bases between. The length of the CDR3 is 15 residues. Germline V gives CDR1 SEHNR, CDR2 FQNEAQ (reference sequence). The CDR3 sequence: CASSLYRSTNEKLFF. CDR3 DNA sequence: TGTGCCAGCAGCTTATACAGGTCCACTAATGAAAAACTGTTTTTT.

A few counts support this clonotype. The chain couples TRBV20-1 to TRBJ1-2, with 8 bases matching TRBD1. J gave up 4 bases and V 2 bases, and 9 bases lay outside the gene matches. This CDR3 has 15 residues. From germline, CDR1 is DFQATT and CDR2 SNEGSKA (reference sequence). CDR3 loop: CSARPIGTGLYGYTF. CDR3 nucleotides: TGCAGTGCTAGACCGATCGGGACAGGCCTCTATGGCTACACCTTC.

The V call is TRBV20-1, the J call TRBJ1-2; 7 nucleotides line up with TRBD1. With 6 bases clipped from V and 7 bases from J, the junction kept 8 bases outside the gene matches. The CDR3 has 12 residues. Germline V gene data show CDR1 as DFQATT and CDR2 as SNEGSKA (reference sequence). This chain's CDR3 is CSALRQGGGYTF. The CDR3 bases are TGCAGTGCCCTCCGACAGGGAGGTGGCTACACCTTC.

The V and J genes are TRBV6-1 and TRBJ1-1; weak D call: TRBD1 (6 bases). The CDR3 covers 13 residues. CDR1 MNHNS and CDR2 SASEGT come from the germline V gene. Trimming stripped 7 bases from V and 3 bases from J, with 12 bases between. The CDR3: CASTWGGDTEAFF. The CDR3 nucleotides are TGTGCCAGCACCTGGGGGGGCGACACTGAAGCTTTCTTT.

The chain is built from TRBV2 and TRBJ2-1, with a weak D call TRBD1 (6 bases). The CDR3 spans 15 residues. V lost 3 bases and J 8 bases, leaving 17 bases between the germline ends. Germline-derived CDR1 and CDR2 are SNHLY and FYNNEI. The CDR3 nucleotides are TGTGCCAGCAGTGACGCCAGGGGTCCAGGCGATGAGCAGTTCTTC. Residues: CASSDARGPGDEQFF.

This clonotype occurred a few times. V is TRBV7-9 and J is TRBJ2-3, with D possibly called TRBD1 or TRBD2 (5 bases each). Germline V gene sequence: CDR1 SEHNR, CDR2 FQNEAQ (reference sequence). The CDR3 contains 14 residues. Trimming took 4 bases from V and 4 from J, leaving 12 bases between them. As DNA, the CDR3 is TGTGCCAGCAGCTCAGGTGGGGGATCAGATACGCAGTATTTT. It translates to CASSSGGGSDTQYF.

This chain uses TRBV5-1 with TRBJ1-3; D call uncertain. V lost 6 bases, J lost 4 bases, and 8 bases lay in between. The CDR3 has 12 residues. Germline-derived CDR1 and CDR2 are SGHRS and YFSETQ. The CDR3 sequence is CASTDTGNTIYF. The CDR3 DNA is TGCGCCAGCACCGATACAGGAAACACCATATATTTT. Combining the CDR3 with reference TRBV5-1 and TRBJ1-3 gives the whole variable domain KAGVTQTPRYLIKTRGQQVTLSCSPISGHRSVSWYQQTPGQGLQFLFEYFSETQRNKGNFPGRFSGRQFSNSRSEMNVSTLELGDSALYLCASTDTGNTIYFGEGSWLTVV.

J is TRBJ1-1 and V is TRBV19, with 10 bases that match TRBD1. CDR1 and CDR2 (germline): LNHDA, SQIVND (reference sequence). The CDR3 totals 19 residues. Germline trimming cut 3 bases from V and 0 bases from J; bases unmatched to any gene: 13. In DNA form, the CDR3 reads TGTGCCAGTAGTATCTCCGGGACAGGGGTACTATCAGTGAACACTGAAGCTTTCTTT. This codes for CASSISGTGVLSVNTEAFF.

This sequence joins TRBV7-9 and TRBJ1-6, with TRBD1 identical over 7 bases. The length of the CDR3 is 13 residues. The junction had 5 bases not matched to a gene; V was cut back by 8 bases and J by 7 bases. From germline, CDR1 is SEHNR and CDR2 FQNEAQ (reference sequence). CDR3 nucleotide sequence: TGTGCCAGCGGGGACAGCCCCAATTCACCCCTCCACTTT. Protein product: CASGDSPNSPLHF.

V gene TRBV29-1 combines with J gene TRBJ1-2; D not resolved. CDR3 length equals 13 residues. The V gene lost 3 bases and the J gene lost 3 bases, with 11 bases spanning the gap. Germline V gives CDR1 SQVTM, CDR2 ANQGSEA. The CDR3 DNA reads TGCAGCGTTGAGGGCTCCATGGACTATGGCTACACCTTC. This gives the protein CSVEGSMDYGYTF.